The source of this T cell receptor beta chain is a study of blood T cell repertoires in COVID-19. Whole-study context: Sources were T cells, B-cell-depleted T cells, or PBMCs; the material itself was cDNA or gDNA.

Germline V gene data show CDR1 as MNHEY and CDR2 as SVGEGT. Between the trimmed V and J ends, which lost 0 bases and 0 bases, there was a span of 21 bases. This CDR3 is built from 20 residues. Under the authors' procedure: Estimation of nucleated cell counts relied on the amplification of reference gene primers. Sequenced by immunoSEQ multiplex PCR; TCRdb stores in-frame clones only, minus some. For V, J and clone size, that table is used; D and trimming come from the DNA. Of 360,000 or so clones listed, about four fifths are singletons. This clone occurred once. The chain couples TRBV6-2 or TRBV6-3 to TRBJ1-5, with D perhaps TRBD1 (5 bases). The TCR was taken from a woman in her fifties or sixties who had recovered from COVID-19. Sequenced sample: PBMCs or T cells enriched from blood (not recorded which). DNA for the CDR3: TGTGCCAGCAGTTACTCATCTACGACAGCCATAACTCATAGCAATCAGCCCCAGCATTTT. The encoded protein is CASSYSSTTAITHSNQPQHF.